The 28 T cell receptor beta chains in this list originate from one sample, sequenced in a study of technical replicates of blood from a few donors. TCRdb's copy holds only in-frame clones and misses some; the assay was immunoSEQ multiplex PCR. The table lists tens of thousands of clones, 95% to 98% of them singletons. The sample consisted of T cells isolated from PBMCs. The source of these receptors is a human donor in good health.

This chain joins TRBV7-3 and TRBJ2-2; 10 nucleotides agree with TRBD2. CDR1 SGHTA and CDR2 FQGTGA come from the germline V gene. This CDR3 is built from 19 residues. The V gene end was trimmed by 0 bases and the J gene end by 1 base; junction bases not matched to a gene: 8. CDR3 nucleotide sequence: TGTGCCAGCAGCTTAACGGGGCCCCGGACTAGCGGGAACACCGGGGAGCTGTTTTTT. Amino acids: CASSLTGPRTSGNTGELFF. Filled out from reference TRBV7-3 and TRBJ2-2, the complete variable domain reads GAGVSQTPSNKVTEKGKYVELRCDPISGHTALYWYRQSLGQGPEFLIYFQGTGAADDSGLPNDRFFAVRPEGSVSTLKIQRTERGDSAVYLCASSLTGPRTSGNTGELFFGEGSRLTVL.

The chain uses TRBV28 and TRBJ2-2; possibly TRBD2 for D (5 bases). There are 14 residues in the CDR3. Trimming shortened V by 4 bases and J by 5 bases, and 11 bases separated the two germline ends. Germline V lookup: CDR1 MDHEN, CDR2 SYDVKM. This chain's CDR3 is CASSSRVRTGELFF. The CDR3 nucleotides are TGTGCCAGCAGTTCGCGGGTCAGGACCGGGGAGCTGTTTTTT. The whole variable domain, filled in from reference TRBV28 and TRBJ2-2, reads DVKVTQSSRYLVKRTGEKVFLECVQDMDHENMFWYRQDPGLGLRLIYFSYDVKMKEKGDIPEGYSVSREKKERFSLILESASTNQTSMYLCASSSRVRTGELFFGEGSRLTVL.

J is TRBJ1-1 and V is TRBV18; no clear D. The germline CDR1 and CDR2 sequences are KGHSH and LQKENI. The V end was cut by 1 base, the J end by 7 bases, with 10 bases between. This CDR3 comprises 13 residues. The CDR3 loop is CASSPREEGEAFF. The CDR3 DNA reads TGTGCCAGCTCACCACGGGAAGAGGGTGAAGCTTTCTTT.

The CDR3 DNA reads TGTGCCAGCAGTTCGGGACAGCGAGGTCGCTATGGCTACACCTTC. Translated, it gives CASSSGQRGRYGYTF. This chain links TRBV27 with TRBJ1-2, with 7 bases that match TRBD1. CDR1 is MNHEY, CDR2 SMNVEV, per germline (reference sequence). V was clipped by 4 bases and J by 4 bases; unmatched bases: 9. There are 15 residues in the CDR3.

This chain joins TRBV4-1 and TRBJ2-3, with D possibly TRBD2 on 6 matching bases. The V end was cut by 2 bases, the J end by 3 bases, with 18 bases between. The CDR3 consists of 17 residues. Germline CDR1 is MGHRA and CDR2 is YSYEKL. DNA for the CDR3: TGCGCCAGCAGCCAAAGATTAACGGGAGAAGGGACAGATACGCAGTATTTT. Translated: CASSQRLTGEGTDTQYF.

The chain couples TRBV5-4 to TRBJ2-3; 9 nucleotides align to TRBD1. CDR1 is SGHNT and CDR2 is YYREEE in the germline V gene (reference sequence). The V and J ends lost 3 bases and 7 bases, in that order; junction bases with no gene match: 9. There are 15 residues in the CDR3. CDR3 DNA sequence: TGTGCCAGCAGCTCGACAGGGGGAGGTGAAAATACGCAGTATTTT. Its protein product is CASSSTGGGENTQYF.

This clone was recorded once. The V gene is TRBV11-3, the J gene TRBJ2-7; 10 bases map to TRBD2. The CDR3 is made up of 14 amino acids. J gave up 5 bases and V 1 base, and 2 bases lay outside the gene matches. Looked up from germline, CDR1 is SGHNT and CDR2 is YENEEA. In DNA form, the CDR3 reads TGTGCCAGCAGCTTAGTAGCGGGGGGCCACGAGCAGTACTTC. It yields the protein CASSLVAGGHEQYF.

This clone has just one count. J is TRBJ2-7 and V is TRBV30, with TRBD1 matching over 12 bases. The V segment lost 4 bases and the J segment 4 bases; nucleotides outside the gene matches: 5. Germline V gene sequence: CDR1 GTSNPN, CDR2 SVGIG (reference sequence). CDR3 size: 14 residues. Here the CDR3 reads CAWKRGQGAYEQYF. The CDR3 DNA reads as TGTGCCTGGAAACGGGGACAGGGGGCTTACGAGCAGTACTTC. Using reference TRBV30 and TRBJ2-7 for the parts outside the CDR3, the full variable domain is SQTIHQWPATLVQPVGSPLSLECTVEGTSNPNLYWYRQAAGRGLQLLFYSVGIGQISSEVPQNLSASRPQDRQFILSSKKLLLSDSGFYLCAWKRGQGAYEQYFGPGTRLTVT.

The chain uses TRBV5-8 and TRBJ2-2; weak D call: TRBD2 (6 bases). The CDR3 is 17 residues long. Deletions cut 4 bases from V and 5 bases from J, with 21 bases between. Germline V gene sequence: CDR1 SGHTS, CDR2 YDEGEE. The CDR3: CASSPRVGGLETGELFF. The CDR3 nucleotides are TGTGCCAGCAGCCCCCGCGTTGGGGGACTCGAAACCGGGGAGCTGTTTTTT.

The rearrangement uses TRBV10-3 and TRBJ1-1; tentative D call: TRBD1 (6 bases). Germline assignment: CDR1 ENHRY and CDR2 SYGVKD. The CDR3 has 15 residues. The ends were cut back, 6 bases at V and 3 bases at J, with 17 bases in the middle. The CDR3 region has the DNA TGTGCCATCAGGGCCCTGGGGGCGGGGGACACTGAAGCTTTCTTT. Amino acid sequence: CAIRALGAGDTEAFF.

The chain recombines TRBV5-5 with TRBJ1-2; no firm D call. CDR3 size: 14 residues. Looked up from germline, CDR1 is SGHKS and CDR2 is YYEKEE (reference sequence). V was shortened by 1 base and J by 8 bases, with 15 bases between the two germline ends. The CDR3 DNA sequence: TGTGCCAGCAGCTTGTCAGCGGAACTATGGGGCTACACCTTC. It specifies CASSLSAELWGYTF.

The chain joins TRBV1 to TRBJ1-5; the listed D gene, TRBD1, was not tested against the DNA. TRBV1 is reported as a pseudogene. The CDR3 sequence is 17 residues long. This chain's CDR3 is CTSSQTLDRVFCQPQHF. The CDR3, as DNA: TGCACCAGCAGCCAAACCCTGGACAGGGTCTTTTGTCAGCCCCAGCATTTT.

The genes are TRBV7-9 and TRBJ2-7; 8 bases align to TRBD2. The V gene's germline CDR1 is SEHNR and CDR2 FQNEAQ (reference sequence). This CDR3 is built from 15 residues. The V and J ends lost 5 bases and 3 bases, in that order; junction bases with no gene match: 9. The CDR3 spells CASSLAGTSRYEQYF. The CDR3 DNA reads TGTGCCAGCAGCCTGGCCGGGACTAGTCGCTACGAGCAGTACTTC.

CDR3 region: CASSPTRTRGTGELFF. The CDR3 DNA sequence: TGTGCCAGCAGCCCTACACGGACCCGGGGGACCGGGGAGCTGTTTTTT. The chain carries TRBV11-2 and TRBJ2-2; possible D gene TRBD2, 6 bases. This CDR3 has 16 residues. V lost 5 bases and J lost 5, with 18 bases in between. Germline V gene sequence: CDR1 SGHAT, CDR2 FQNNGV.

The J gene is TRBJ2-3, the V gene TRBV11-2; a weak D match, TRBD2 (5 bases). The germline V gene encodes CDR1 SGHAT and CDR2 FQNNGV. The CDR3 is made up of 16 amino acids. The germline V and J ends were trimmed by 4 bases and 4 bases, with 18 bases remaining between them. The CDR3 nucleotides read TGTGCCAGCAGCTCCAGATCTAGCCCGCGCCCAGATACGCAGTATTTT. Its translation is CASSSRSSPRPDTQYF.

In this sample, this clone turned up once. The chain employs TRBV9 and TRBJ2-1; D possibly corresponds to TRBD2 (7 bases). Germline-derived CDR1 and CDR2 are SGDLS and YYNGEE. The CDR3 is 15 amino acids. Trimming pared 0 bases from V and 3 bases from J, leaving 10 bases between. CDR3 in DNA: TGTGCCAGCAGCGTAGTAGGGGGGGGCTACAATGAGCAGTTCTTC. Protein product: CASSVVGGGYNEQFF.

The chain employs TRBV7-8 and TRBJ1-1; 11 bases map to TRBD1. The CDR3 runs 14 residues. The V and J ends lost 4 bases and 5 bases, in that order; junction bases with no gene match: 3. CDR1 SGHVS and CDR2 FQNEAQ come from the germline V gene. For the CDR3, the DNA is TGTGCCAGCAGCTGGACAGGGGGCGATACTGAAGCTTTCTTT. Translating gives CASSWTGGDTEAFF.

V gene TRBV4-1 combines with J gene TRBJ2-7; 8 nucleotides line up with TRBD2. Looked up from germline, CDR1 is MGHRA and CDR2 is YSYEKL. V lost 0 bases, J lost 6 bases, and 10 bases stayed unmatched. This CDR3 is 16 amino acids long. In DNA form, the CDR3 reads TGCGCCAGCAGCCAAGAACTTACCGGGACTAGTGGCGAGCAGTACTTC. Translated: CASSQELTGTSGEQYF.

The rearrangement links TRBV14 to TRBJ2-5; TRBD1 aligns across 12 bases. With 4 bases clipped from V and 3 bases from J, the junction kept 9 bases outside the gene matches. CDR3 size: 17 residues. In germline, CDR1 is SGHDN, CDR2 FVKESK. For the CDR3, the DNA is TGTGCCAGCAGCCGCATTCGGGGGACAGGGGGCAAAGAGACCCAGTACTTC. It translates to CASSRIRGTGGKETQYF.

This chain connects TRBV2 to TRBJ2-7, with 13 bases identical to TRBD2. In germline, CDR1 is SNHLY, CDR2 FYNNEI. There are 14 residues in the CDR3. With 4 bases clipped from V and 6 bases from J, the junction kept 3 bases outside the gene matches. The CDR3 here is CASSVTSGGGEQYF. In nucleotides, the CDR3 is TGTGCCAGCAGTGTAACTAGCGGGGGGGGCGAGCAGTACTTC.

The V gene is TRBV23-1, the J gene TRBJ1-6, with 9 positions matching TRBD1. TRBV23-1 is filed as an ORF, its function uncertain. CDR3 length: 19 amino acids. V was clipped by 0 bases and J by 6 bases; unmatched bases: 12. CDR3 loop: CASSQSGDRVPWGNSPLHF. As DNA, the CDR3 is TGCGCCAGCAGTCAATCGGGGGACAGGGTTCCTTGGGGTAATTCACCCCTCCACTTT.

CDR3 sequence (DNA): TGTGCCAGCAGACTAGCGGGGTACACAGATACGCAGTATTTT. This encodes CASRLAGYTDTQYF. The V gene is TRBV27, the J gene TRBJ2-3; 10 bases map to TRBD2. V trimming: 6 bases; J trimming: 2 bases; junction bases outside the gene matches: 2. CDR1 is MNHEY, CDR2 SMNVEV, per germline (reference sequence). The CDR3 runs 14 residues.

This clone was counted once. The chain has TRBV2 and TRBJ1-1, with TRBD1 as a possible D gene (5 bases). The CDR3 totals 13 residues. V lost 5 bases and J 5 bases, leaving 12 bases between the germline ends. Germline V gives CDR1 SNHLY, CDR2 FYNNEI. CDR3 protein: CASSIGGTTEAFF. In DNA form, the CDR3 reads TGTGCCAGCAGTATTGGCGGGACGACTGAAGCTTTCTTT.

V and J are TRBV5-1 and TRBJ2-5, with 7 bases lining up with TRBD1. Germline-derived CDR1 and CDR2 are SGHRS and YFSETQ. The CDR3 is made up of 14 amino acids. V trimming: 0 bases; J trimming: 3 bases; junction bases outside the gene matches: 2. The CDR3 spells CASSLGGGEETQYF. The CDR3 DNA follows: TGCGCCAGCAGCTTGGGAGGGGGCGAAGAGACCCAGTACTTC.

This chain uses TRBV5-1 with TRBJ1-3; D may be TRBD1 (5 bases). CDR3 length equals 16 residues. Trimming left V 4 bases short and J 4 bases short, with 18 bases between. Germline CDR1 is SGHRS and CDR2 is YFSETQ. CDR3 nucleotides: TGCGCCAGCAGCCCCGGCGAAGGGGTCGACGGAAACACCATATATTTT. Translation: CASSPGEGVDGNTIYF. The full variable domain, completed using reference TRBV5-1 and TRBJ1-3, is KAGVTQTPRYLIKTRGQQVTLSCSPISGHRSVSWYQQTPGQGLQFLFEYFSETQRNKGNFPGRFSGRQFSNSRSEMNVSTLELGDSALYLCASSPGEGVDGNTIYFGEGSWLTVV.

The chain couples TRBV11-2 to TRBJ2-7, with D possibly matching TRBD2 (5 bases). The CDR3 sequence is 13 residues long. The V end was cut by 3 bases, the J end by 2 bases, with 8 bases between. The germline V gene encodes CDR1 SGHAT and CDR2 FQNNGV. CDR3 protein: CASSLGAAYEQYF. DNA of the CDR3: TGTGCCAGCAGCTTGGGAGCCGCCTACGAGCAGTACTTC.

This chain joins TRBV6-5 and TRBJ2-5; TRBD1 aligns across 9 bases. This CDR3 is 15 amino acids long. V dropped 6 bases and J dropped 5; count of bases not matched to a gene: 10. Germline lookup yields CDR1 MNHEY and CDR2 SVGAGI. In DNA form, the CDR3 reads TGTGCCAGCAGGCCGACCGGGACAGGGTATGAGACCCAGTACTTC. The encoded protein is CASRPTGTGYETQYF.

The count of this clone is one. This chain joins TRBV15 and TRBJ2-3, with 8 bases fitting TRBD2. Per the germline V gene, CDR1 is LNHNV and CDR2 is YYDKDF (reference sequence). V lost 5 bases to trimming and J lost 6 bases; unmatched junction nucleotides: 7. This CDR3 region has 14 residues. The CDR3 protein is CATSSAGASDTQYF. The CDR3 DNA follows: TGTGCCACCAGCTCAGCGGGGGCCTCGGATACGCAGTATTTT.